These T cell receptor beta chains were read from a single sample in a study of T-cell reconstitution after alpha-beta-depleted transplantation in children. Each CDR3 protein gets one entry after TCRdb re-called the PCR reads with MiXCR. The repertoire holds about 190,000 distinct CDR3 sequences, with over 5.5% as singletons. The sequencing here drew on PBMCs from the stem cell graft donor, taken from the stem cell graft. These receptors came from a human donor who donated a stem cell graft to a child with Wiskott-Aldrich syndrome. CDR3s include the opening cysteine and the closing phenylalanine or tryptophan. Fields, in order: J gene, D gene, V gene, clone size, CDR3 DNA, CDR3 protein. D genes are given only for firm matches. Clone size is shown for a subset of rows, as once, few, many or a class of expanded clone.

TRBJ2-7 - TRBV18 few TGTGCCAGCTCACCCGAATTGAGCTCCTACGAGCAGTACTTC CASSPELSSYEQYF
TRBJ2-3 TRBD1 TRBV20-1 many TGCAGTGCTTTTTTACCAGGGGGTGCGAAAGATACGCAGTATTTT CSAFLPGGAKDTQYF
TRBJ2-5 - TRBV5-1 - TGCGCCAGCAGCTTGGCGCCCAACGACCAAGAGACCCAGTACTTC CASSLAPNDQETQYF
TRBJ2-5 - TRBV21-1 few TGTGCCAGCAATCCTAGCAGGACAGCGATCCAAGAGACCCAGTACTTC CASNPSRTAIQETQYF
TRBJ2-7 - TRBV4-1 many TGCGCCAGCAGCCAAGATCCAGGGACGGTCTACGAGCAGTACTTC CASSQDPGTVYEQYF
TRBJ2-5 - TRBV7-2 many TGTGCCAGCAGCTTAGCAGCAGGGACTCAAGAGACCCAGTACTTC CASSLAAGTQETQYF
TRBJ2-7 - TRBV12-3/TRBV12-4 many TGTGCCAGCAAAAAGTTGACAGAATCCTACGAGCAGTACTTC CASKKLTESYEQYF
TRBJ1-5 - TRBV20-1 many TGCAGTGCTAGAGATCGGGTGAGCAATCAGCCCCAGCATTTT CSARDRVSNQPQHF
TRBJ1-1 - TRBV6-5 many TGTGCCAGCAGTTACTCACTCGGGTCCGGCCTTGGGAACACTGAAGCTTTCTTT CASSYSLGSGLGNTEAFF
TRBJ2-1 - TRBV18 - TGTGCCAGCTCACCAGCGAGTCTAGCGATTAGGGAGAATGAGCAGTTCTTC CASSPASLAIRENEQFF
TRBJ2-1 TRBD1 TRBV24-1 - TGTGCCACCAGTGACTTCGGACAGGGGGACAATGAGCAGTTCTTC CATSDFGQGDNEQFF
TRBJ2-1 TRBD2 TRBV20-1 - TGCAGTGCGATCCCCCTCGTAGCGGGGGGAAAAGACAATGAGCAGTTCTTC CSAIPLVAGGKDNEQFF
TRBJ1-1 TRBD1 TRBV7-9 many TGTGCCAGCAGCTCCGACAGGGGAAGAAACACTGAAGCTTTCTTT CASSSDRGRNTEAFF
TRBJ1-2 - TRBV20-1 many TGCAGTGCTACCTTCAGGGGTGGCTACACCTTC CSATFRGGYTF
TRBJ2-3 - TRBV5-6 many TGTGCCAGCAGCTCTTGGAGCCCCCCAGATACGCAGTATTTT CASSSWSPPDTQYF
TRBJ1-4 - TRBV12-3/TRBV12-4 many TGTGCCAGCAGTTATACGCGTGAAAAACTGTTTTTT CASSYTREKLFF
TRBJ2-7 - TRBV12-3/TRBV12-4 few TGTGCCGCGAGGAAGGGCGGCCAGCAGTACTTC CAARKGGQQYF
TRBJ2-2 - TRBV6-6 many TGTGCCAGCAGCGGTCCGGGACACTCGACGAGGACCGGGGAGCTGTTTTTT CASSGPGHSTRTGELFF
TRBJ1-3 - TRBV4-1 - TGCGCCAGCAGCCTGGGGAGCGGGGACTTTTCGGGAAACACCATATATTTT CASSLGSGDFSGNTIYF
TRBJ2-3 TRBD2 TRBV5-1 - TGCGCCAGCAGCTTGACTGGAGCGGGGGCCTTCACAGATACGCAGTATTTT CASSLTGAGAFTDTQYF
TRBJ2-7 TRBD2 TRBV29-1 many TGCAGCGCTCAAGCGGGAGTCCTCTCCTACGAGCAGTACTTC CSAQAGVLSYEQYF
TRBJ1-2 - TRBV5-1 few TGCGCCAGCAGCTTGAACCAGCGAGATGGCTACACCTTC CASSLNQRDGYTF
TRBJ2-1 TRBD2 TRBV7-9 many TGTGCCAGCAGCTTGGGGGGAGGGAACTCCTACAATGAGCAGTTCTTC CASSLGGGNSYNEQFF
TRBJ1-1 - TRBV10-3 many TGTGCCATCAGTCTGAAGGGTAAGAACACTGAAGCTTTCTTT CAISLKGKNTEAFF
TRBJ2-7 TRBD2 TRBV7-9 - TGTGCCAGCAGCGTGGCCGACCCGGGGGGGAACGAGCAGTACTTC CASSVADPGGNEQYF
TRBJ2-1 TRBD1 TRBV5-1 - TGCGCCAGCAGATCGACAGGGGTCACCTACAATGAGCAGTTCTTC CASRSTGVTYNEQFF
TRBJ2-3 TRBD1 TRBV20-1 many TGCAGTGCTAGATTGCGACAGGGCCTTCCAGATACGCAGTATTTT CSARLRQGLPDTQYF
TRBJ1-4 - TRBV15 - TGTGCCACCAGCAGAGCGGAGGTGTCTAGTGAAAAACTGTTTTTT CATSRAEVSSEKLFF
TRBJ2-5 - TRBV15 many TGTGCCACCAGCATACGACTAGGGGAGACCCAGTACTTC CATSIRLGETQYF
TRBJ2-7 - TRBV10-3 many TGTGCCATCAGTGGTGGCGGTACCTCCTACGAGCAGTACTTC CAISGGGTSYEQYF
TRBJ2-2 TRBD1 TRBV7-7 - TGTGCCAGCAGCACTGGGGACAGACCGGGGGAGCTGTTTTTT CASSTGDRPGELFF
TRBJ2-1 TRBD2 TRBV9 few TGTGCCAGCAGCGCTTTCACTAGCGCGAACTCCTACAATGAGCAGTTCTTC CASSAFTSANSYNEQFF
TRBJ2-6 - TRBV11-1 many TGTGCCAGCAGCTTTGGTTCAGGGCGCCTCTCTGGGGCCAACGTCCTGACTTTC CASSFGSGRLSGANVLTF
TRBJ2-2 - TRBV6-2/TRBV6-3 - TGTGCCAGCAGTTCTCTGGTATCACGACAGGGTCCCTTGGGGGGCCTCACCGGGGAGCTGTTTTTT CASSSLVSRQGPLGGLTGELFF
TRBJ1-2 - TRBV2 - TGTGCCAGCAGGGGGACTGTTCGCTATGGCTACACCTTC CASRGTVRYGYTF
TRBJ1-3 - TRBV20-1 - TGCAGTGCTCCTTTCCAGGGTTTAGGAAACACCATATATTTT CSAPFQGLGNTIYF
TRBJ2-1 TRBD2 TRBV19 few TGTGCCAGTAGTAGGGGGGGGGGATTCGGCAATGAGCAGTTCTTC CASSRGGGFGNEQFF
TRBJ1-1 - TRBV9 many TGTGCCAGCAGCTCCGGGGCAGGGGCAGCTTTCTTT CASSSGAGAAFF
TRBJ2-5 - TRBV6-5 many TGTGCCAGCAGTTACAGCGAGTTAGTGGGGACCCAGTACTTC CASSYSELVGTQYF
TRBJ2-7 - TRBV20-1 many TGCAGTGGGGGGTTAGACTCCTACGAGCAGTACTTC CSGGLDSYEQYF
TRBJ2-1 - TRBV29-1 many TGCAGCGTTGGAGGATTATACAATGAGCAGTTCTTC CSVGGLYNEQFF
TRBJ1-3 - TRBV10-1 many TGCGCCAGCAGTGAGGGCACCGGAGGGAACACCATATATTTT CASSEGTGGNTIYF
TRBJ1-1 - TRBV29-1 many TGCAGCGTTGTGGGCAGGGAACAAGCTTTCTTT CSVVGREQAFF
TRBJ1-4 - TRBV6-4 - TGTGCCAGTCGCGTCGCGGGGGTATTTGGAGAGGCAATAAATGAAAAACTGTTTTTT CASRVAGVFGEAINEKLFF
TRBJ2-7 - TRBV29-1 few TGCAGCGTTGGGACAAAACATTCCTACGAGCAGTACTTC CSVGTKHSYEQYF
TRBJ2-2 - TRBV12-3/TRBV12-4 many TGTGCCAGCAGTTTCGGCCCCCCGTCGAACACCGGGGAGCTGTTTTTT CASSFGPPSNTGELFF
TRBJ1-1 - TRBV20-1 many TGCAGTGCTAGCTGGGACTTGAACACTGAAGCTTTCTTT CSASWDLNTEAFF
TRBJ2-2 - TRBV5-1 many TGCGCCAGCAGCTCTGACCTTCGGGGCGGGGAGCTGTTTTTT CASSSDLRGGELFF
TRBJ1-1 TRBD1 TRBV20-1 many TGCAGTGCTAAGGGGGCTGGCACTGAAGCTTTCTTT CSAKGAGTEAFF